Here is one T cell receptor beta chain with its context. In the original analysis: Nucleated cell counts were estimated from reference gene primer amplification. Data came from immunoSEQ multiplex PCR; TCRdb stores just in-frame clones and leaves some out. The V and J calls and clone size come from that table; D and trimming were worked out from the DNA. This sample has around 130,000 clones, with more than 80% found just once. The data stem from a study of blood T cell repertoires in COVID-19. Study at large: The origin of the acute and convalescent COVID-19 samples was the United States, Italy and Spain. PBMCs, B-cell-depleted T cells, or T cells were the source of the cDNA or gDNA that made up the material.

The specimen was peripheral blood. This TCR derives from a human donor in a cohort sampled during active COVID-19.

This CDR3 is CASSPKWANEQFF. CDR3 nucleotides: TGTGCCAGCAGCCCGAAATGGGCTAATGAGCAGTTCTTC. The J gene is TRBJ2-1, the V gene TRBV5-4; the D is unclear. This CDR3 contains 13 residues. The V end lost 4 bases, the J end lost 7 bases, and 12 bases lay between the germline ends. Germline V gene sequence: CDR1 SGHNT, CDR2 YYREEE (reference sequence). Variable domain in full (rest from reference TRBV5-4 and TRBJ2-1): ETGVTQSPTHLIKTRGQQVTLRCSSQSGHNTVSWYQQALGQGPQFIFQYYREEENGRGNFPPRFSGLQFPNYSSELNVNALELDDSALYLCASSPKWANEQFFGPGTRLTVL.